A single sample gave rise to the 29 T cell receptor beta chains below, sequenced in a study of T cell repertoires in cytomegalovirus infection. Their target antigens are unknown. TCRdb fed the reads into MiXCR, producing one record per CDR3 protein. The sample includes hundreds of thousands of distinct CDR3 sequences, roughly a third seen only once; the top ten take about 20%. The specimen was cultured PBMCs, collected from culture after CMV antigen stimulation. The receptors derive from a human donor in good health (CMV status not recorded). Some clones in this sample may be carry-over from other donors' samples.

This clonotype was counted a few times. V and J are TRBV12-3 or TRBV12-4 and TRBJ2-7; possibly TRBD2 for D (6 bases). There are 15 residues in the CDR3. The V and J ends lost 7 bases and 0 bases respectively, with 16 bases between them. The CDR3 loop is CASTFRDFGSYEQYF. DNA of the CDR3: TGTGCCAGCACTTTCCGGGACTTTGGCTCCTACGAGCAGTACTTC.

The rearrangement joins TRBV7-9 to TRBJ1-2, with TRBD1 as a possible D gene (5 bases). The ends were cut back, 0 bases at V and 8 bases at J, with 10 bases in the middle. The germline V gene encodes CDR1 SEHNR and CDR2 FQNEAQ (reference sequence). The CDR3 runs to 13 residues. CDR3 sequence: CASSLAGARGYTF. The CDR3 nucleotides read TGTGCCAGCAGCTTAGCAGGGGCTCGAGGCTACACCTTC.

To note about this clonotype: At one end the junction does not follow the germline gene, possibly because of a read error. This chain joins TRBV19 and TRBJ2-7, with D unresolved. The CDR3 extends over 13 amino acids. CDR1 and CDR2 (germline): LNHDA, SQIVND (reference sequence). The CDR3 here is CTSSIGWTYEQYF. In DNA, the CDR3 is TGTACCAGTAGTATAGGCTGGACCTACGAGCAGTACTTC.

The chain links TRBV7-9 to TRBJ2-7; perhaps TRBD2 as D (6 bases). Trimming pared 5 bases from V and 7 bases from J, leaving 18 bases between. Per the germline V gene, CDR1 is SEHNR and CDR2 is FQNEAQ (reference sequence). This CDR3 has 14 residues. The CDR3 DNA reads TGTGCCAGCAGCCCTCAACCGGGACTCCGGGAGCAGTACTTC. It yields the protein CASSPQPGLREQYF.

The V call is TRBV7-9, the J call TRBJ1-4; 7 bases line up with TRBD1. CDR1 SEHNR and CDR2 FQNEAQ come from the germline V gene (reference sequence). J was trimmed by 7 bases and V by 5 bases; bases with no gene match: 7. The CDR3 sequence is 14 residues long. The CDR3 DNA reads TGTGCCAGCAGCGACCGGACAGGAAGTGAAAAACTGTTTTTT. This gives the protein CASSDRTGSEKLFF.

This clonotype was seen more than once but under ten times. The chain links TRBV4-1 to TRBJ1-4; 7 bases are shared with TRBD1. The J segment lost 7 bases and the V segment lost 1 base, leaving 9 bases of the junction unmatched. CDR1 MGHRA and CDR2 YSYEKL come from the germline V gene. This CDR3 comprises 16 residues. For the CDR3, the DNA is TGCGCCAGCAGCCAAGCGTGGACAGGACCCGGTGAAAAACTGTTTTTT. Amino acids: CASSQAWTGPGEKLFF.

J is TRBJ2-3 and V is TRBV5-5, with 11 bases matching TRBD2. This CDR3 comprises 17 residues. In germline, CDR1 is SGHKS, CDR2 YYEKEE (reference sequence). V shed 4 bases, J shed 4 bases, and the junction held 11 bases outside the gene matches. CDR3 residues: CASSPWGTSGASDTQYF. CDR3 nucleotides: TGTGCCAGCAGCCCGTGGGGGACTAGCGGAGCTTCAGATACGCAGTATTTT. The entire variable domain, with the rest obtained from reference TRBV5-5 and TRBJ2-3, is as follows: DAGVTQSPTHLIKTRGQQVTLRCSPISGHKSVSWYQQVLGQGPQFIFQYYEKEERGRGNFPDRFSARQFPNYSSELNVNALLLGDSALYLCASSPWGTSGASDTQYFGPGTRLTVL.

This clonotype was recorded at least ten times. The rearrangement uses TRBV7-2 and TRBJ2-7; D gene ambiguous. Germline CDR1 is SGHTA and CDR2 is FQGNSA. The CDR3 is 14 amino acids. Trimming pared 5 bases from V and 2 bases from J, leaving 13 bases between. The CDR3 loop is CASSARFGPYEQYF. CDR3 bases: TGTGCCAGCAGCGCCCGGTTTGGGCCCTACGAGCAGTACTTC. Looking up the rest from reference TRBV7-2 and TRBJ2-7 gives the full variable domain: GAGVSQSPSNKVTEKGKDVELRCDPISGHTALYWYRQSLGQGLEFLIYFQGNSAPDKSGLPSDRFSAERTGGSVSTLTIQRTQQEDSAVYLCASSARFGPYEQYFGPGTRLTVT.

The chain joins TRBV6-5 to TRBJ1-2; 7 nucleotides align to TRBD1. V gave up 4 bases and J gave up 7 bases; unmatched junction bases: 9. This CDR3 is built from 14 residues. CDR1 and CDR2 (germline): MNHEY, SVGAGI. For the CDR3, the DNA is TGTGCCAGCAGTTTTAACAGGGGCGTCAGTGGCTACACCTTC. It encodes CASSFNRGVSGYTF.

There are a few counts of this clonotype. Its ends do not fully match the called genes, so a read error is possible. This chain joins TRBV7-2 and TRBJ2-1; tentatively, D is TRBD1 (5 bases). This CDR3 has 14 amino acids. Germline lookup yields CDR1 SGHTA and CDR2 FQGNSA. In nucleotides, the CDR3 is TGTGCCAGCAGCTTAGGGACATCGGACCTTCTTATACTCTTC. Translation gives CASSLGTSDLLILF. The whole variable domain, filled in from reference TRBV7-2 and TRBJ2-1, reads GAGVSQSPSNKVTEKGKDVELRCDPISGHTALYWYRQSLGQGLEFLIYFQGNSAPDKSGLPSDRFSAERTGGSVSTLTIQRTQQEDSAVYLCASSLGTSDLLILFGPGTRLTVL.

The chain links TRBV10-3 to TRBJ2-5, with a tentative D call TRBD2 (6 bases). Germline V gene sequence: CDR1 ENHRY, CDR2 SYGVKD. V was cut by 6 bases and J by 5 bases, with 10 bases left in between. The CDR3 length is 12 residues. CDR3 in amino acids: CAIRKEGETQYF. In DNA, the CDR3 is TGTGCCATCAGGAAGGAGGGGGAGACCCAGTACTTC.

V is TRBV20-1 and J is TRBJ1-5; D unresolved. The CDR3 is 12 residues long. Germline CDR1 DFQATT, CDR2 SNEGSKA (reference sequence). Trimming took off 4 bases at V and 7 bases at J, with 11 bases between the two ends. CDR3 in DNA: TGCAGTGCTAACGAGGCGGGCCAGCCCCAGCATTTT. The encoded protein is CSANEAGQPQHF.

The chain couples TRBV24-1 to TRBJ2-1; 13 positions agree with TRBD2. The trim removed 7 bases at V and 7 bases at J, leaving 9 bases unmatched. CDR3 length: 16 amino acids. Germline-derived CDR1 and CDR2 are KGHDR and SFDVKD. The CDR3 nucleotides are TGTGCCACCAGCCTCGAGACTAGCGGGGGGATAAATGAGCAGTTCTTC. It encodes CATSLETSGGINEQFF.

This clonotype was seen only once. The rearrangement links TRBV10-3 to TRBJ2-5; 11 bases fit TRBD2. V gave up 11 bases and J gave up 1 base; unmatched junction bases: 15. CDR1 ENHRY and CDR2 SYGVKD come from the germline V gene. The CDR3 is 17 residues long. CDR3 sequence (DNA): TGTGCCTCCCGGGTAGCGGGGGGGCAGGATTCCCAAGAGACCCAGTACTTC. Translation: CASRVAGGQDSQETQYF.

The V call is TRBV7-4, the J call TRBJ2-3, with 10 nucleotides matching TRBD2. The J segment lost 4 bases and the V segment lost 5 bases, leaving 15 bases of the junction unmatched. The CDR3 consists of 18 residues. Germline CDR1 is SGHVT and CDR2 is SQSDAQ. CDR3 bases: TGTGCCAGCAGCCTTGACCTGGCGGGACTAGCGAACCCAGATACGCAGTATTTT. It specifies CASSLDLAGLANPDTQYF.

This clonotype was recorded a few times. The chain is built from TRBV12-3 or TRBV12-4 and TRBJ2-5, with 9 bases lining up with TRBD1. With V trimmed by 6 bases and J by 0 bases, 8 bases remained unmatched. The CDR3 length is 16 residues. In DNA, the CDR3 is TGTGCCAGCAGGGGCCGGGACAGGGTTAACCAAGAGACCCAGTACTTC. Encoded protein: CASRGRDRVNQETQYF.

The chain has TRBV7-8 and TRBJ2-7, with D unclear. CDR3 length equals 16 residues. Germline loops: CDR1 SGHVS, CDR2 FQNEAQ. Trimming removed 0 bases at V and 2 bases at J, with 14 bases between. The CDR3 sequence: CASSLAGTNHPYEQYF. The CDR3 DNA is TGTGCCAGCAGCTTAGCGGGAACTAACCATCCCTACGAGCAGTACTTC. The full variable domain, rest sourced from reference TRBV7-8 and TRBJ2-7, is GAGVSQSPRYKVAKRGQDVALRCDPISGHVSLFWYQQALGQGPEFLTYFQNEAQLDKSGLPSDRFFAERPEGSVSTLKIQRTQQEDSAVYLCASSLAGTNHPYEQYFGPGTRLTVT.

This rearrangement joins TRBV29-1 to TRBJ1-2; unclear D gene. CDR1 and CDR2 from the germline V gene are SQVTM and ANQGSEA. V shed 5 bases and J shed 8 bases, with 18 bases lying between them. This CDR3 spans 13 amino acids. The CDR3 sequence is CSVWRIGLNGYTF. The CDR3 region has the DNA TGCAGCGTTTGGCGGATCGGACTAAACGGCTACACCTTC.

This chain joins TRBV6-2 or TRBV6-3 and TRBJ1-1; D unclear. This CDR3 spans 14 amino acids. With 2 bases removed from V and 5 bases from J, the gap between germline ends came to 12 bases. CDR1 and CDR2 (germline): MNHEY, SVGEGT. CDR3 coding DNA: TGTGCCAGCAGTTACGCGGGGTACGGGACTGAAGCTTTCTTT. Protein sequence: CASSYAGYGTEAFF.

This clonotype showed up just a few times. The chain links TRBV7-2 to TRBJ2-3; D not resolved. The CDR3 totals 15 residues. Trimming pared 3 bases from V and 0 bases from J, leaving 10 bases between. CDR1 is SGHTA, CDR2 FQGNSA, per germline. This CDR3 reads CASSLYRRSTDTQYF. The CDR3 coding sequence is TGTGCCAGCAGCTTGTACCGACGGAGCACAGATACGCAGTATTTT.

This CDR3 reads CASNLSGGQETQYF. Written as DNA, the CDR3 is TGTGCCAGCAATCTTAGCGGGGGACAAGAGACCCAGTACTTC. This chain connects TRBV28 to TRBJ2-5; 9 bases line up with TRBD2. CDR3 length: 14 amino acids. Germline V CDR1 and CDR2: MDHEN, SYDVKM. V trimming: 7 bases; J trimming: 2 bases; junction bases outside the gene matches: 5.

A few counts support this clonotype. This chain joins TRBV5-5 and TRBJ2-3; D is possibly TRBD1 or TRBD2 (6 bases each). The CDR3 contains 15 residues. Trimming removed 2 bases from V and 4 bases from J, with 14 bases in between. The germline gives CDR1 SGHKS, CDR2 YYEKEE (reference sequence). This chain's CDR3 is CASSFRGPTPDTQYF. The CDR3 bases are TGTGCCAGCAGCTTCCGGGGGCCCACCCCAGATACGCAGTATTTT. Variable domain in full (rest from reference TRBV5-5 and TRBJ2-3): DAGVTQSPTHLIKTRGQQVTLRCSPISGHKSVSWYQQVLGQGPQFIFQYYEKEERGRGNFPDRFSARQFPNYSSELNVNALLLGDSALYLCASSFRGPTPDTQYFGPGTRLTVL.

This chain uses TRBV2 with TRBJ2-7; TRBD2 aligns across 8 bases. Germline V lookup: CDR1 SNHLY, CDR2 FYNNEI. CDR3 length equals 12 residues. Trimming at V came to 8 bases and at J to 5 bases, leaving 5 bases not matched to a gene. CDR3 in amino acids: CASRGGGDEQYF. For the CDR3, the DNA is TGTGCCAGCCGGGGGGGCGGCGACGAGCAGTACTTC.

This clonotype occurred a few times. The J gene is TRBJ1-4, the V gene TRBV10-3; TRBD1 is a possible D gene (6 bases). V was shortened by 10 bases and J by 1 base, with 13 bases between the two germline ends. The CDR3 runs 14 residues. Germline V CDR1 and CDR2: ENHRY, SYGVKD. CDR3 in amino acids: CATRSGETNEKLFF. CDR3 nucleotides: TGTGCCACCAGATCAGGGGAAACTAATGAAAAACTGTTTTTT.

The genes are TRBV11-2 and TRBJ2-3, with 10 bases fitting TRBD1. The CDR3 spans 15 residues. V was clipped by 3 bases and J by 1 base; unmatched bases: 1. The germline gives CDR1 SGHAT, CDR2 FQNNGV. This CDR3 is CASSFGQGGTDTQYF. DNA for the CDR3: TGTGCCAGCAGCTTTGGACAGGGGGGCACAGATACGCAGTATTTT.

The V call is TRBV10-3, the J call TRBJ2-1; 7 bases are shared with TRBD2. The V gene's germline CDR1 is ENHRY and CDR2 SYGVKD. V was clipped by 5 bases and J by 8 bases; unmatched bases: 6. CDR3 length: 13 residues. The CDR3 DNA follows: TGTGCCATCAGTAGGGAGGGCCAGGATGAGCAGTTCTTC. It yields the protein CAISREGQDEQFF.

The chain uses TRBV28 and TRBJ1-1; 7 bases line up with TRBD1. Per germline, CDR1 MDHEN and CDR2 SYDVKM. The CDR3 runs to 13 residues. The V gene end was trimmed by 8 bases and the J gene end by 0 bases; junction bases not matched to a gene: 3. The CDR3 DNA reads TGTGCCAGCGGGGACAGATTGAACACTGAAGCTTTCTTT. Translating gives CASGDRLNTEAFF.

The CDR3 region is CASSPTQRERRETQYF. CDR3 DNA: TGTGCCAGCAGCCCGACCCAGCGGGAGAGGAGAGAGACCCAGTACTTC. The chain employs TRBV5-5 and TRBJ2-5; the match to TRBD2 covers 8 bases. J lost 4 bases, V lost 4 bases, and 12 bases had no gene match. This CDR3 is 16 amino acids long. Germline CDR1 and CDR2: SGHKS and YYEKEE (reference sequence).

The rearrangement links TRBV23-1 to TRBJ1-6; D unresolved. TRBV23-1 carries the ORF label, with uncertain function. Trimming pared 3 bases from V and 9 bases from J, leaving 18 bases between. There are 16 residues in the CDR3. CDR3 coding DNA: TGCGCCAGCAGTCATCAAGTCAGGACCAGGAGTTCACCCCTCCACTTT. It yields the protein CASSHQVRTRSSPLHF.